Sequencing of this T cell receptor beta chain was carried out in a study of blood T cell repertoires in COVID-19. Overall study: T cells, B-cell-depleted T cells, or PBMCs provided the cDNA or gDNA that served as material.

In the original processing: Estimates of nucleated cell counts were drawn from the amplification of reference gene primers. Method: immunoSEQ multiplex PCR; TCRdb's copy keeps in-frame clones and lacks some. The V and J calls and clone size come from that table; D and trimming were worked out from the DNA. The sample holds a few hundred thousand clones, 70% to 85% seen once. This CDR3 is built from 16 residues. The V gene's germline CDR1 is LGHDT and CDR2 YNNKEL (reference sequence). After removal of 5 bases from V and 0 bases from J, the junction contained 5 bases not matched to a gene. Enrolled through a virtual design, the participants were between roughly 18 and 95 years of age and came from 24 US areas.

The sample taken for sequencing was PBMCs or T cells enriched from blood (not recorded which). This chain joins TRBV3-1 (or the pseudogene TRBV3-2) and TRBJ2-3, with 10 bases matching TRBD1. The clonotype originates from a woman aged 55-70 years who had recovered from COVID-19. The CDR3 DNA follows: TGTGCCAGCAGCTCATGGACAGGGGGGAGCACAGATACGCAGTATTTT. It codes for CASSSWTGGSTDTQYF.